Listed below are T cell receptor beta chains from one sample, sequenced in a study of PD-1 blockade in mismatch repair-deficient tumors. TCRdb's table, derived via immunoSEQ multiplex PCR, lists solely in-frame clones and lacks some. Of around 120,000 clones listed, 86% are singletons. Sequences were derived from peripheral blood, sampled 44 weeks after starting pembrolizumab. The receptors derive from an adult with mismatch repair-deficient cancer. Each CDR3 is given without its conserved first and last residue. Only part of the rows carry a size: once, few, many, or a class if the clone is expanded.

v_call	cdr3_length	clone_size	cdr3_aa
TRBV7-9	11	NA	ASSLGQKMGYT
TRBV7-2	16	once	ASSLTLRGREDTDTQY
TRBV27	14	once	ASSSRTGTGFHEQY
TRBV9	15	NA	ASSARAGTDNTDTQY
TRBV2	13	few	ASSAWAGSSYEQY
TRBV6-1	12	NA	ASDWTSASYEQY
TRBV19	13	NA	ASSMSQGTNNEQF
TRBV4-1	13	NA	ASSQEGVRRNEQF
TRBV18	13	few	ASSPRGLGAGELF
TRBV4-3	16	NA	ASSQDLFGDRGPGELF
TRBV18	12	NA	ASSPPGTVYEQY
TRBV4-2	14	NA	ASSQARTGGEDEQF
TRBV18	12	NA	ASSPRGMNTEAF
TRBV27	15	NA	ASSPSNRRFSGNTIY
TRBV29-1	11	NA	SGSPGLGGELF
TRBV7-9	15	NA	ASSSPGLAGDHNEQF
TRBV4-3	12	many	ASSQAADQETQY
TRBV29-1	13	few	SVEEEGIWNTEAF
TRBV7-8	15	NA	ASSSGRGYGSIDTQY
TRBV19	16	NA	ASSIPQGGLLGANVLT
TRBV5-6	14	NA	ASEPPGLAGGGTQY
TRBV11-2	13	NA	ASSLLREGPYIQY
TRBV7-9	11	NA	ASSLSGNQPQH
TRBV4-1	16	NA	ASSTSYLGLAGGREQY
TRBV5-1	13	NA	ASSALQGGNEKLF
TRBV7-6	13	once	ASSLLSSGKNEQF
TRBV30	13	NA	AWSVGLALHYEQY
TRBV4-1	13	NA	ASSQGLVMNTEAF
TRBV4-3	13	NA	ASSQVRQGADTQY
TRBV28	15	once	ASSLRRRVVAPTGQY
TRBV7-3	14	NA	ASSSLTAVGDTEAF
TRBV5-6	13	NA	ASSFGTGGTDTQY
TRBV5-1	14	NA	ASSLERDRPSYGYT
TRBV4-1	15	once	ASSVVGGQNSGNTIY
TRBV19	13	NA	ASSIRYLRTDTQY
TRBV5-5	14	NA	ASSSQGRNAKNIQY
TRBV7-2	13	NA	ASSFGVTGAYEQY
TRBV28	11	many	ASIPGGNQPQH
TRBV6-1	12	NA	ASSEGFGVYGYT
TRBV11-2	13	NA	ASSLDQRDYNEQF
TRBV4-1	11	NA	ASSHLLGVPQH
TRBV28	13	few	ASSSTGTRTYEQY
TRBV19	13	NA	ASSIRDTYTGELF